By share, the clone carrying this T cell receptor beta chain counts as medium-sized (0.01 to 0.1%). Its antigen remains unidentified. The data were obtained in a study of vaccination and CD4 T cells after COVID-19. Study background: Median time from second vaccine dose to sampling was roughly 76 days (14 to 241).

Sequencing of DNA taken from cultured CD4+ T cells relied on the Oncomine TCR Beta short-read assay. TCRdb redid the calling of the PCR reads with MiXCR, one entry per CDR3 protein. The sample consists of over 2,500 distinct CDR3 sequences, about 26% of them appearing once. CDR3 length: 14 amino acids. From germline, CDR1 is SGHTA and CDR2 FQGNSA. V lost 3 bases and J 6 bases, leaving 12 bases between the germline ends. Indicated treatment: roughly nine-day PBMC culture with coronavirus spike peptide pools or control peptides (ViraFEST assay). Samples of CD4+ T cells were obtained from the unexposed donor before the COVID-19 pandemic (2011-2018).

The clonotype originates from a human donor in good health. Sequences were obtained from CD4+ T cells from blood, cultured in vitro. The genes are TRBV7-2 and TRBJ1-5; D not certain. CDR3: CASSFNPGGQPQHF. The CDR3 DNA sequence: TGTGCCAGCAGCTTCAACCCAGGTGGTCAGCCCCAGCATTTT.